This is a list of T cell receptor beta chains from one sample in a study of Ad26.COV2.S vaccination and SARS-CoV-2 variants. Here immunoSEQ multiplex PCR was the method, and the copy in TCRdb shows in-frame clones only, minus some. The table records roughly 350,000 clones, approximately 86% of them present only once. This specimen consisted of peripheral blood, obtained in a trial of Ad26.COV2.S vaccine versus placebo. The origin of the receptors is a person aged 18-60 years who received the Ad26.COV2.S COVID-19 vaccine or a placebo. CDR3s include the opening cysteine and the closing phenylalanine or tryptophan. The D gene is left open where the match is weak. Clone size is shown for a subset of rows, as once, few, many or a class of expanded clone.

V: TRBV3-1/TRBV3-2; D: TRBD2; size: .; J: TRBJ2-5; DNA: TGTGCCAGCAGCTCGCCACTCGGACTAGCGGGAGGGGAGACCCAGTACTTC; CDR3: CASSSPLGLAGGETQYF
V: TRBV6-5; D: .; size: .; J: TRBJ1-3; DNA: TGTGCCAGCAAGGTGCCGGGGGGAAACACCATATATTTT; CDR3: CASKVPGGNTIYF
V: TRBV6-2/TRBV6-3; D: TRBD1; size: .; J: TRBJ1-1; DNA: TGTGCCAGCAGTTACGGGACAGGGAACACTGAAGCTTTCTTT; CDR3: CASSYGTGNTEAFF
V: TRBV7-7; D: .; size: .; J: TRBJ2-5; DNA: TGTGCCAGCAGCCCCGGACCCGATGATCAAGAGACCCAGTACTTC; CDR3: CASSPGPDDQETQYF
V: TRBV7-8; D: TRBD1; size: .; J: TRBJ1-2; DNA: TGTGCCAGCAGCCCATACTCGACAGGGATCTATGGCTACACCTTC; CDR3: CASSPYSTGIYGYTF
V: TRBV28; D: .; size: .; J: TRBJ2-7; DNA: TGTGCCAGCAGTTCCCTGGACGGAACCTACGAGCAGTACTTC; CDR3: CASSSLDGTYEQYF
V: TRBV5-6; D: .; size: .; J: TRBJ1-1; DNA: TGTGCCAGCAGCTTTCACAGGGCGAGTGAAGCTTTCTTT; CDR3: CASSFHRASEAFF
V: TRBV6-4; D: .; size: .; J: TRBJ2-4; DNA: TGTACGACGGGTCGGGCCAAAAACATTCAGTACTTC; CDR3: CTTGRAKNIQYF
V: TRBV4-1; D: .; size: .; J: TRBJ2-7; DNA: TGCGCCAGCAGCCAAGAAGGCCTGCTTCTAGGGCCCTACGAGCAGTACTTC; CDR3: CASSQEGLLLGPYEQYF
V: TRBV28; D: TRBD1; size: .; J: TRBJ2-7; DNA: TGTGCCAGCACCTTCCCGGGACAGGCCTACGAGCAGTACTTC; CDR3: CASTFPGQAYEQYF
V: TRBV3-1/TRBV3-2; D: .; size: .; J: TRBJ1-5; DNA: TGTGCCAGCAGCCAAGAAGGAAATGTCGGGAGCAATCAGCCCCAGCATTTT; CDR3: CASSQEGNVGSNQPQHF
V: TRBV6-5; D: .; size: once; J: TRBJ2-3; DNA: TGTGCCAGCAGTTACGCGCTCGGGGGCACAGATACGCAGTATTTT; CDR3: CASSYALGGTDTQYF
V: TRBV4-1; D: .; size: .; J: TRBJ1-1; DNA: TGCGCCAGCCACCTTTCCCCATTACGGGTGAACACTGAAGCTTTCTTT; CDR3: CASHLSPLRVNTEAFF
V: TRBV19; D: TRBD1; size: .; J: TRBJ1-2; DNA: TGTGCCAGTAGTTCAGGGGGCTATGGCTACACCTTC; CDR3: CASSSGGYGYTF
V: TRBV5-5; D: .; size: few; J: TRBJ1-6; DNA: TGTGCCAGCAGCCCCCAGGGAAATTCACCCCTCCACTTT; CDR3: CASSPQGNSPLHF
V: TRBV9; D: TRBD1; size: .; J: TRBJ2-1; DNA: TGTGCCAGCAGCGCGTTGGCGACAGGGGCTTACGAGCAGTTCTTC; CDR3: CASSALATGAYEQFF
V: TRBV4-1; D: TRBD1; size: .; J: TRBJ1-5; DNA: TGCGCCAGCAGCCAGATAGACAGGGCTTATCAGCCCCAGCATTTT; CDR3: CASSQIDRAYQPQHF
V: TRBV7-9; D: TRBD2; size: .; J: TRBJ2-7; DNA: TGTGCCAGCAGCAGAGGGACTAGCGGTAAACCCTACGAGCAGTACTTC; CDR3: CASSRGTSGKPYEQYF
V: TRBV18; D: TRBD1; size: few; J: TRBJ1-1; DNA: TGTGCCAGCTCACCACTCGACAGGGACTCTGAAGCTTTCTTT; CDR3: CASSPLDRDSEAFF
V: TRBV4-1; D: TRBD2; size: .; J: TRBJ2-3; DNA: TGCGCCAGCAGCCCCCTAGGACTAGCGGGGAGCACAGATACGCAGTATTTT; CDR3: CASSPLGLAGSTDTQYF
V: TRBV7-7; D: TRBD2; size: .; J: TRBJ2-1; DNA: TGTGCTAGCAGCCCAGGGACTAGCAGGCATGAGCAGTTCTTC; CDR3: CASSPGTSRHEQFF
V: TRBV10-2; D: .; size: .; J: TRBJ1-6; DNA: TGCGCCAGCAGGGAACCCTTTGAAGGGCGAAATTCACCCCTCCACTTT; CDR3: CASREPFEGRNSPLHF
V: TRBV21-1; D: .; size: .; J: TRBJ2-7; DNA: TGTGCCAGCAGCAAAGGGGGCGGACTAGCGAGCTACGAGCAGTACTTC; CDR3: CASSKGGGLASYEQYF
V: TRBV5-8; D: .; size: .; J: TRBJ1-6; DNA: TGTGCCAGCAGCTTGGGTCGGGCCAGGCAGAATTCACCCCTCCACTTT; CDR3: CASSLGRARQNSPLHF
V: TRBV4-3; D: .; size: many; J: TRBJ2-2; DNA: TGCGCCAGCAGCCCAACGCCCGACGGGACCGGGGAGCTGTTTTTT; CDR3: CASSPTPDGTGELFF
V: TRBV7-9; D: .; size: .; J: TRBJ2-7; DNA: TGTGCCAGCAGCGAAAGCCCGGGGATGCGGAAATACGAGCAGTACTTC; CDR3: CASSESPGMRKYEQYF
V: TRBV28; D: TRBD2; size: .; J: TRBJ2-7; DNA: TGTGCCAGCAGTTCGAGCGGGACTCACCTCTCCTACGAGCAGTACTTC; CDR3: CASSSSGTHLSYEQYF
V: TRBV18; D: .; size: .; J: TRBJ1-6; DNA: TGTGCCAGCTCACCATCAGGCAGGGGAGGATCCCCGAATTCACCCCTCCACTTT; CDR3: CASSPSGRGGSPNSPLHF
V: TRBV7-3; D: .; size: .; J: TRBJ2-3; DNA: TGTGCCAGCAGCCCGATGGGGGGAGAAGACTGGGATACGCAGTATTTT; CDR3: CASSPMGGEDWDTQYF
V: TRBV6-4; D: .; size: .; J: TRBJ2-1; DNA: TGTGCCAGCAGTGACTCGGTAGGGGGCAATGAGCAGTTCTTC; CDR3: CASSDSVGGNEQFF
V: TRBV7-4; D: TRBD1; size: .; J: TRBJ1-2; DNA: TGTGCCAGCAGCTGTGCTGGATACAGGGGATTCTATGGCTACACCTTC; CDR3: CASSCAGYRGFYGYTF
V: TRBV7-9; D: .; size: .; J: TRBJ1-4; DNA: TGTGCCAGTCAGCGGGGGGCGAATGAAAAACTGTTTTTT; CDR3: CASQRGANEKLFF
V: TRBV5-1; D: .; size: .; J: TRBJ2-2; DNA: TGCGCCAGCAGCTCAAGACTAGGGGGATACACCGGGGAGCTGTTTTTT; CDR3: CASSSRLGGYTGELFF
V: TRBV4-1; D: .; size: .; J: TRBJ1-2; DNA: TGCGCCAGCAGCCAAGATCCGGGGGCAATAAAGGGCTACACCTTC; CDR3: CASSQDPGAIKGYTF